The entry below describes one T cell receptor beta chain. TCRdb re-called the 5' RACE reads through MiXCR, storing one row per CDR3 protein. Here the sample spans 60,000 to 65,000 distinct CDR3 sequences, 25% to 35% being singletons. Naive CD4+ cells had CD25+ Tregs removed. Germline CDR1 is GTSNPN and CDR2 is SVGIG (reference sequence). V was cut by 0 bases and J by 3 bases, with 11 bases left in between. The CDR3 runs to 15 residues. V gene TRBV30 combines with J gene TRBJ2-2, with D possibly TRBD2 on 5 matching bases. This receptor was obtained from a female donor with breast cancer. Sample: tumor-infiltrating naive CD4+ T cells sorted from the breast tumor. The sample's subset: naive CD4+ T cells, CD4+CD45RA+CD25-. The CDR3 bases are TGTGCCTGGAGTGTACTAGGTTTGGACACCGGGGAGCTGTTTTTT. Its translation: CAWSVLGLDTGELFF.